The 26 T cell receptor beta chains presented below share a single source sample, sequenced in a study of molecular identifiers for immune sequencing clone quantification. TCRdb re-called the PCR reads with MiXCR, one entry per CDR3 protein. Among around 470,000 distinct CDR3 sequences listed, 20% to 25% were seen once. Material: naive CD8+ T cells from blood, with Jurkat cell RNA spiked in. Sample subset: FACS-sorted CD8+CD4-CCR7+CD45RA+ naive T cells. These receptors originate from a human donor in good health. Some libraries in this study had Jurkat cell RNA spiked in.

As to this clonotype: A much bigger clone sits one base away, suggesting this may be a read error. J is TRBJ2-1 and V is TRBV11-2; D is uncertain. This CDR3 is built from 14 residues. The V gene's germline CDR1 is SGHAT and CDR2 FQNNGV. V lost 3 bases, J lost 10 bases, and 16 bases lay in between. The CDR3 region is CASSFGPAEREQFF. CDR3 in DNA: TGTGCCAGCAGCTTTGGTCCCGCCGAGAGAGAGCAGTTCTTC.

Points on this clonotype: A read error may be the cause here, since a much bigger clone is one base away. This chain joins TRBV4-3 and TRBJ2-7; 11 bases map to TRBD1. Germline CDR1 is LGHNA and CDR2 is YSLEER. CDR3 length: 15 residues. Germline trimming cut 0 bases from V and 4 bases from J; bases unmatched to any gene: 2. The CDR3 loop reads CASSQDWDRGYEQYF. For the CDR3, the DNA is TGCGCCAGCAGCCAAGATTGGGACAGGGGGTACGAGCAGTACTTC.

This clonotype was counted at least ten times. The chain uses TRBV6-1 and TRBJ1-1; D not certain. The germline V and J ends were trimmed by 1 base and 0 bases, with 6 bases remaining between them. The V gene's germline CDR1 is MNHNS and CDR2 SASEGT. The CDR3 is 14 residues long. The CDR3 nucleotides are TGTGCCAGCAGTGAAGAGAGCATGAACACTGAAGCTTTCTTT. It specifies CASSEESMNTEAFF.

This chain joins TRBV20-1 and TRBJ1-1, with D maybe TRBD1 (5 bases). Trimming removed 0 bases at V and 11 bases at J, with 16 bases between. The CDR3 has 13 residues. CDR1 and CDR2 from the germline V gene are DFQATT and SNEGSKA (reference sequence). CDR3 bases: TGCAGTGCTAGAGATGGGACGATGGCGTGGGCTTTCTTT. This codes for CSARDGTMAWAFF.

This clonotype was picked up a small number of times. J is TRBJ2-1 and V is TRBV4-3; 8 bases map to TRBD2. This CDR3 is 16 amino acids long. Germline CDR1 LGHNA, CDR2 YSLEER. V lost 4 bases to trimming and J lost 3 bases; unmatched junction nucleotides: 8. The CDR3 reads CASSPGGGPSYNEQFF. CDR3 bases: TGCGCCAGCAGCCCGGGCGGGGGGCCAAGCTACAATGAGCAGTTCTTC.

This chain connects TRBV30 to TRBJ2-7; tentative D call: TRBD2 (5 bases). Trimming stripped 2 bases from V and 0 bases from J, with 11 bases between. Germline V gives CDR1 GTSNPN, CDR2 SVGIG (reference sequence). This CDR3 has 14 residues. As DNA, the CDR3 is TGTGCCTGGAGTAGCCCTCGGGACTCCTACGAGCAGTACTTC. It translates to CAWSSPRDSYEQYF. The full variable domain, with the rest looked up from reference TRBV30 and TRBJ2-7, is SQTIHQWPATLVQPVGSPLSLECTVEGTSNPNLYWYRQAAGRGLQLLFYSVGIGQISSEVPQNLSASRPQDRQFILSSKKLLLSDSGFYLCAWSSPRDSYEQYFGPGTRLTVT.

The chain recombines TRBV19 with TRBJ2-7; D unclear. Germline V gene sequence: CDR1 LNHDA, CDR2 SQIVND (reference sequence). The CDR3 sequence is 14 residues long. V was trimmed by 0 bases and J by 4 bases, leaving 10 bases between them. The CDR3 spells CASSIDFGLYEQYF. CDR3 sequence (DNA): TGTGCCAGTAGTATAGATTTTGGGTTATACGAGCAGTACTTC.

Many counts were recorded for this clonotype. The gene calls are TRBV30 and TRBJ2-7; no clear D gene. Trimming stripped 0 bases from V and 4 bases from J, with 7 bases between. CDR3 length: 12 residues. Germline V gives CDR1 GTSNPN, CDR2 SVGIG (reference sequence). The CDR3 DNA reads TGTGCCTGGAGTGTAGCCGATTACGAGCAGTACTTC. Translated, it gives CAWSVADYEQYF.

This clonotype was observed at least ten times. This chain uses TRBV7-9 with TRBJ1-2; 12 nucleotides agree with TRBD1. Germline lookup yields CDR1 SEHNR and CDR2 FQNEAQ (reference sequence). V trimming: 5 bases; J trimming: 7 bases; junction bases outside the gene matches: 11. This CDR3 is built from 16 residues. The CDR3 DNA reads TGTGCCAGCAGCCTTCCGGGACAGGGGGCGTATAGTGGCTACACCTTC. Its protein product is CASSLPGQGAYSGYTF.

This clonotype was seen repeatedly, ten times or more. The V gene is TRBV21-1, the J gene TRBJ1-4; the D segment call TRBD1 is taken from the table without a DNA check. TRBV21-1 is classified as a pseudogene. This CDR3 is 16 amino acids long. The CDR3 DNA reads as TGTGCCAGCAGGTGTGAGGACAGGGGGCCGGATGAAAAACTGTTTTTT. Translation gives CASRCEDRGPDEKLFF.

The V gene is TRBV15, the J gene TRBJ2-3; 7 nucleotides agree with TRBD1. J gave up 2 bases and V 3 bases, and 5 bases lay outside the gene matches. CDR3 length equals 15 residues. Germline V CDR1 and CDR2: LNHNV, YYDKDF (reference sequence). The CDR3 reads CATSRTGRITDTQYF. As DNA, the CDR3 is TGTGCCACCAGCAGGACAGGGCGAATCACAGATACGCAGTATTTT.

On this clonotype: A read error is possible here, since a much larger clone lies one base away. V and J are TRBV10-3 and TRBJ2-5; D possibly corresponds to TRBD2 (5 bases). The germline V and J ends were trimmed by 7 bases and 5 bases, with 20 bases remaining between them. CDR3 length: 15 amino acids. Per the germline V gene, CDR1 is ENHRY and CDR2 is SYGVKD. The CDR3 DNA reads TGTGCCATCATGGCCCCGGGGAACTCCCCGGAGACCCAGTACTTC. Protein sequence: CAIMAPGNSPETQYF.

The chain recombines TRBV11-2 with TRBJ1-1; 12 bases align to TRBD1. V was pared by 0 bases and J by 4 bases, with 15 bases of the junction left unmatched. CDR3 size: 20 residues. CDR1 is SGHAT, CDR2 FQNNGV, per germline. CDR3 DNA: TGTGCCAGCAGCTTAGATTGGTCCCGGGACAGGGGGCCGGTCGGCACTGAAGCTTTCTTT. This codes for CASSLDWSRDRGPVGTEAFF.

This clonotype was recorded many times. The V call is TRBV29-1, the J call TRBJ2-5, with 10 bases lining up with TRBD1. This CDR3 is built from 15 residues. With 5 bases clipped from V and 1 base from J, the junction kept 7 bases outside the gene matches. CDR1 is SQVTM, CDR2 ANQGSEA, per germline. The CDR3 DNA sequence: TGCAGCGTTTCGAGACAGGGGGCTCGCCAAGAGACCCAGTACTTC. As protein: CSVSRQGARQETQYF.

This clonotype was recorded once. One end of the junction does not line up with germline, which may come from a read error. This sequence joins TRBV29-1 and TRBJ1-2; D might be TRBD1 (6 bases). CDR3 length equals 13 residues. Per the germline V gene, CDR1 is SQVTM and CDR2 is ANQGSEA. The DNA of the CDR3 is TGCAGCGTTCGATTACAGGGCTACTATGACTACACCTTC. This codes for CSVRLQGYYDYTF.

This clonotype has a count of ten or more. The chain uses TRBV7-9 and TRBJ1-5, with a tentative D call TRBD1 (6 bases). Germline V CDR1 and CDR2: SEHNR, FQNEAQ (reference sequence). Trimming pared 5 bases from V and 8 bases from J, leaving 13 bases between. This CDR3 is built from 13 residues. The chain's CDR3 is CASSPSPGEPQHF. CDR3 DNA: TGTGCCAGCAGCCCCAGCCCAGGGGAGCCCCAGCATTTT.

This clonotype was counted a few times. The junction departs from the called germline gene at one end, perhaps through a read error. CDR3 sequence: CAIRPTNEKLFF. The CDR3 DNA reads as TGTGCCATCAGACCAACAAATGAAAAACTGTTTTTT. This chain joins TRBV10-3 and TRBJ1-4; D unresolved. The V gene's germline CDR1 is ENHRY and CDR2 SYGVKD. This CDR3 is built from 12 residues.

Only a few counts were recorded for this clonotype. The chain couples TRBV6-5 to TRBJ1-6, with D possibly being TRBD1 (6 bases). Germline V gives CDR1 MNHEY, CDR2 SVGAGI. CDR3 size: 16 residues. V was shortened by 0 bases and J by 7 bases, with 13 bases between the two germline ends. The CDR3 reads CASSYSNGGMNSPLHF. Written as DNA, the CDR3 is TGTGCCAGCAGTTACTCGAATGGGGGCATGAATTCACCCCTCCACTTT.

Turning to this clonotype: At one end, the junction sequence differs from germline, possibly due to a read error. The chain employs TRBV7-9 and TRBJ2-7; tentatively, D is TRBD2 (6 bases). This CDR3 has 15 residues. Germline values: CDR1 SEHNR, CDR2 FQNEAQ (reference sequence). CDR3 DNA sequence: TGTGCCGGCAGCCCAGGCGGGGTGGCATTCTACGAGCAGTACTTC. Translation: CAGSPGGVAFYEQYF.

About this clonotype itself: This may come from a read error, since a much larger clone is one base off. The V and J genes are TRBV7-2 and TRBJ2-1; 10 positions agree with TRBD1. The CDR3 has 15 amino acids. Germline V gene lookup returns CDR1 SGHTA and CDR2 FQGNSA. V lost 4 bases to trimming and J lost 12 bases; unmatched junction nucleotides: 12. The CDR3 sequence is CASSSRDRGTHGQFF. The CDR3 DNA sequence: TGTGCCAGCAGCTCCCGGGACAGGGGTACGCATGGGCAGTTCTTC.

This clonotype was seen many times. The V call is TRBV7-9, the J call TRBJ1-4, with 9 bases aligning to TRBD1. J was trimmed by 5 bases and V by 2 bases; bases with no gene match: 6. The CDR3 length is 16 residues. Germline loops: CDR1 SEHNR, CDR2 FQNEAQ (reference sequence). This CDR3 is CASSLTGGAVNEKLFF. CDR3 DNA: TGTGCCAGCAGCTTAACAGGGGGCGCGGTAAATGAAAAACTGTTTTTT.

This clonotype was picked up a small number of times. The J gene is TRBJ2-2, the V gene TRBV19, with D uncertain. The CDR3 extends over 15 amino acids. V shed 0 bases and J shed 5 bases, with 10 bases lying between them. The germline CDR1 and CDR2 sequences are LNHDA and SQIVND (reference sequence). Here the CDR3 reads CASSIEPSYTGELFF. DNA for the CDR3: TGTGCCAGTAGTATAGAGCCTTCCTATACCGGGGAGCTGTTTTTT.

This clonotype was recorded many times. The V gene is TRBV12-3 or TRBV12-4, the J gene TRBJ2-3; 7 bases match TRBD2. The CDR3 spans 15 residues. Germline trimming cut 7 bases from V and 0 bases from J; bases unmatched to any gene: 7. The DNA of the CDR3 is TGTGCCAGCAACTCACAAGCGGGGAGCACAGATACGCAGTATTTT. Its protein product is CASNSQAGSTDTQYF.

The chain combines TRBV28 with TRBJ2-7; 7 bases map to TRBD2. This CDR3 spans 15 amino acids. With 6 bases clipped from V and 5 bases from J, the junction kept 13 bases outside the gene matches. In germline, CDR1 is MDHEN, CDR2 SYDVKM. The CDR3 DNA sequence: TGTGCCAGCAGGGGGGTTAGGCGGGAGACAAACGAGCAGTACTTC. Its protein is CASRGVRRETNEQYF. Complete variable domain (other parts from reference TRBV28 and TRBJ2-7): DVKVTQSSRYLVKRTGEKVFLECVQDMDHENMFWYRQDPGLGLRLIYFSYDVKMKEKGDIPEGYSVSREKKERFSLILESASTNQTSMYLCASRGVRRETNEQYFGPGTRLTVT.

This clonotype was seen a few times. The chain combines TRBV19 with TRBJ1-1, with TRBD1 matching 10 bases. Germline values: CDR1 LNHDA, CDR2 SQIVND (reference sequence). This CDR3 region has 15 residues. The ends lost 6 bases at V and 4 bases at J; junction bases unmatched: 8. The CDR3 sequence: CASRIGDRGRTEAFF. CDR3 nucleotide sequence: TGTGCCAGTAGAATCGGGGACAGGGGACGCACTGAAGCTTTCTTT.

This clonotype was detected ten times or more. The V call is TRBV10-3, the J call TRBJ2-3; the D is unclear. V dropped 0 bases and J dropped 1 base, with 5 bases sitting between them. The length of the CDR3 is 14 residues. Germline V CDR1 and CDR2: ENHRY, SYGVKD. CDR3 region: CAISESARTDTQYF. The CDR3 DNA reads as TGTGCCATCAGTGAGTCTGCACGCACAGATACGCAGTATTTT.